The T cell receptor (beta chain) under discussion was sequenced for a study of blood T cell repertoires in COVID-19. CDR3 length equals 17 residues. Germline V gives CDR1 SGHTA, CDR2 FQGNSA. The V gene lost 0 bases and the J gene lost 2 bases, with 15 bases spanning the gap. Sequenced by immunoSEQ multiplex PCR; TCRdb stores in-frame clones only, minus some. Of about 300,000 clones in the sample, about 90% are singletons; the top ten hold approximately 5.4%. Participants, roughly 18 to 90 years old, spanned under 30 US areas. Material: PBMCs or T cells enriched from blood (not recorded which). V gene TRBV7-2 combines with J gene TRBJ2-3; TRBD2 is a possible D gene (6 bases). The origin of this receptor is a woman in her twenties or thirties who had recovered from COVID-19. The CDR3 is CASSLAGGGGATDTQYF. The CDR3 region has the DNA TGTGCCAGCAGCTTAGCGGGCGGAGGAGGGGCCACAGATACGCAGTATTTT.